Included here is one T cell receptor (beta chain) sequence, with context. This sample includes further DNA sequences coding for the same CDR3. Original data processing: Amplified reference gene primers provided the basis for estimating nucleated cell counts. Sequencing was performed with immunoSEQ multiplex PCR; in TCRdb, only in-frame clones are kept and a portion is missing. Clone size and V and J calls were adopted from that table, with D and trimming inferred from the DNA. This table holds 200,000 to 250,000 clones, roughly 84% found once. The data belong to a study of blood T cell repertoires in COVID-19. As for the study in general: Samples representing acute and convalescent COVID-19 were sourced from the United States, Italy and Spain.

Sequenced: peripheral blood. The receptor comes from a woman older than 75 with acute or convalescent COVID-19.

The CDR3, as DNA: TGTGCCAGCAGCAAACAGGGGGCGTCGGGAAACACCATATATTTT. Translated: CASSKQGASGNTIYF. This chain links TRBV7-9 with TRBJ1-3, with 9 bases that match TRBD1. The V gene's germline CDR1 is SEHNR and CDR2 FQNEAQ (reference sequence). This CDR3 comprises 15 residues. Losses at the gene ends were 5 bases for V and 4 bases for J; bases not matched to a gene: 6. Variable domain in full (rest from reference TRBV7-9 and TRBJ1-3): DTGVSQNPRHKITKRGQNVTFRCDPISEHNRLYWYRQTLGQGPEFLTYFQNEAQLEKSRLLSDRFSAERPKGSFSTLEIQRTEQGDSAMYLCASSKQGASGNTIYFGEGSWLTVV.